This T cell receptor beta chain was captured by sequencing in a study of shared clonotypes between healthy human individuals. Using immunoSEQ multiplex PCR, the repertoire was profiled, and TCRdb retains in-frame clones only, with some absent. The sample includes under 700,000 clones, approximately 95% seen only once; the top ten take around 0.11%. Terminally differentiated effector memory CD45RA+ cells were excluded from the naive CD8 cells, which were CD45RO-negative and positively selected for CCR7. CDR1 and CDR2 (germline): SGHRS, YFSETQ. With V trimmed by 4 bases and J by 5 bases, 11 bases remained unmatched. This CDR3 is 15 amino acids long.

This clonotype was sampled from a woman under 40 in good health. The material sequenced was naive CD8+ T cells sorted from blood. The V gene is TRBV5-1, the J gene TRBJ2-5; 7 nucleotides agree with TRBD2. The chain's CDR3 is CASSTETSWRETQYF. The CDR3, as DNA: TGCGCCAGCAGCACGGAGACTAGCTGGCGGGAGACCCAGTACTTC.